One sample yielded the 5 T cell receptor beta chains listed below, sequenced in a study of OX40 agonist ivuxolimab in advanced cancers. Method: immunoSEQ multiplex PCR; TCRdb's copy keeps in-frame clones and lacks some. The sample includes roughly 100,000 clones, about nine tenths of them seen just once. The source was CD4+ or CD8+ T cells sorted from blood, collected in a trial of the OX40 agonist ivuxolimab. These receptors all come from an adult with an advanced solid tumor such as melanoma, head and neck, liver or kidney cancer.

This clone was seen just once. This sequence joins TRBV28 and TRBJ1-5; D is unclear. The germline V gene encodes CDR1 MDHEN and CDR2 SYDVKM. The CDR3 runs 13 residues. Trimming left V 2 bases short and J 4 bases short, with 6 bases between. CDR3 sequence: CASSLKGNQPQHF. Here the CDR3 DNA reads TGTGCCAGCAGTTTAAAGGGAAATCAGCCCCAGCATTTT.

This sequence joins TRBV28 and TRBJ1-4; D gene ambiguous. Germline V gene sequence: CDR1 MDHEN, CDR2 SYDVKM. The length of the CDR3 is 12 residues. V was pared by 2 bases and J by 8 bases, with 6 bases between. In DNA, the CDR3 is TGTGCCAGCAGTTTAGCACGAGAAAAACTGTTTTTT. The encoded protein is CASSLAREKLFF. Full variable domain (outside the CDR3, taken from reference TRBV28 and TRBJ1-4): DVKVTQSSRYLVKRTGEKVFLECVQDMDHENMFWYRQDPGLGLRLIYFSYDVKMKEKGDIPEGYSVSREKKERFSLILESASTNQTSMYLCASSLAREKLFFGSGTQLSVL.

V usage is TRBV5-6 and J usage is TRBJ1-2; 10 positions agree with TRBD1. This CDR3 region has 14 residues. Germline loops: CDR1 SGHDT, CDR2 YYEEEE. The J segment lost 2 bases and the V segment lost 3 bases, leaving 1 base of the junction unmatched. In DNA form, the CDR3 reads TGTGCCAGCAGCTCGGGACAGGGGAACTATGGCTACACCTTC. Translated: CASSSGQGNYGYTF.

This chain connects TRBV30 to TRBJ2-5; D assignment may be TRBD1 or TRBD2 (6 bases each). Trimming removed 3 bases from V and 5 bases from J, with 16 bases in between. Per germline, CDR1 GTSNPN and CDR2 SVGIG (reference sequence). This CDR3 is 14 amino acids long. The chain's CDR3 is CAWSDSLGGETQYF. The DNA of the CDR3 is TGTGCCTGGAGCGACTCATTAGGGGGGGAGACCCAGTACTTC.

The chain employs TRBV5-1 and TRBJ2-2, with a possible D match to TRBD1 (6 bases). V lost 3 bases, J lost 5 bases, and 11 bases lay in between. The CDR3 sequence is 14 residues long. The germline V gene encodes CDR1 SGHRS and CDR2 YFSETQ. CDR3 in amino acids: CASSSGAATGELFF. The CDR3, as DNA: TGCGCCAGCAGCTCAGGGGCGGCAACCGGGGAGCTGTTTTTT.